The clone carrying this T cell receptor beta chain has a count of ten or more. This entry comes from a study of patients and donors after allogeneic stem cell transplantation. TCRdb redid the calling of the RT-PCR reads with MiXCR, one entry per CDR3 protein. The data show over 9,500 distinct CDR3 sequences, about 6.4% seen once. Germline-derived CDR1 and CDR2 are MNHEY and SVGEGT. V lost 4 bases, J lost 3 bases, and 3 bases stayed unmatched. The CDR3 runs 13 residues. This receptor was identified in a human donor who was either an allogeneic HSCT recipient or a stem cell or donor lymphocyte infusion donor (not recorded which). It is not recorded whose cells these are; they may come from a transplant donor. Material for sequencing was blood, either unsorted or a sorted T cell fraction (not recorded which). V gene TRBV6-2 or TRBV6-3 combines with J gene TRBJ2-7, with 7 bases fitting TRBD2. As DNA, the CDR3 is TGTGCCAGCAGTTGGACTAGTGGCTACGAGCAGTACTTC. Translation: CASSWTSGYEQYF.